A selection of T cell receptor beta chains follows, all from one sample in a study of Tregs in tolerant kidney transplant recipients. Repertoires were generated with immunoSEQ multiplex PCR, while TCRdb's copy carries only in-frame clones and drops some. The table includes some 68,000 clones, 65% to 85% detected once. Sequenced input: CD4+ T cells from blood. These receptors were taken from a human donor in good health. Each CDR3 is given with its conserved first and last residue. The D gene is left open where the match is weak. Expanded clones are given a class, and other clones once, few, many or no size at all.

len,d_gene,abundance,v_gene,j_gene,CDR3nt,CDR3aa
16,NA,NA,TRBV2,TRBJ2-5,TGTGCCAGCAGTGGGGGCCCCGGAGGGGTGCAAGAGACCCAGTACTTC,CASSGGPGGVQETQYF
14,NA,NA,TRBV7-2,TRBJ1-1,TGTGCCAGCAGCTTAGTTACGCTGAACACTGAAGCTTTCTTT,CASSLVTLNTEAFF
16,NA,NA,TRBV25-1,TRBJ1-3,TGTGCCAGCAGTGAATATGGAGGGGCGGGAGGAAACACCATATATTTT,CASSEYGGAGGNTIYF
13,NA,NA,TRBV29-1,TRBJ1-2,TGCAGCGTTGAAGTGTCGAGGGCCTATGGCTACACCTTC,CSVEVSRAYGYTF
18,TRBD2,NA,TRBV11-3,TRBJ2-3,TGTGCCAGCAGCTTAGGTGGTATGGCGGGGGGGTCATGGGAAACGCAGTATTTT,CASSLGGMAGGSWETQYF
14,NA,NA,TRBV4-1,TRBJ1-2,TGCGCCAGCAGCCAAGGTCCCCGGGACTATGGCTACACCTTC,CASSQGPRDYGYTF
18,TRBD2,NA,TRBV27,TRBJ2-1,TGTGCCAGCAGTCCCCGACCGGGACTAGCGGCTTCCTACAATGAGCAGTTCTTC,CASSPRPGLAASYNEQFF
15,TRBD2,NA,TRBV2,TRBJ2-3,TGTGCCAGCAGTGCAGGACTAGCGGTATCAGATACGCAGTATTTT,CASSAGLAVSDTQYF
11,NA,NA,TRBV5-8,TRBJ2-7,TGTGCCAGCAGCGTGTCAAGCGAGCAGTACTTC,CASSVSSEQYF
15,NA,NA,TRBV11-3,TRBJ2-1,TGTGCCAGCAGCTTAAGGAATCCGTGGGGTAATGAGCAGTTCTTC,CASSLRNPWGNEQFF
14,NA,NA,TRBV10-3,TRBJ1-3,TGTGCCATCAGCCCGGACAACTCTGGAAACACCATATATTTT,CAISPDNSGNTIYF
13,NA,once,TRBV30,TRBJ2-5,TGTGCCTGGAGTAACGGGATCCAAGAGACCCAGTACTTC,CAWSNGIQETQYF
13,NA,NA,TRBV7-2,TRBJ2-1,TGTGCCAGCGGAATGGGTGGGAACAATGAGCAGTTCTTC,CASGMGGNNEQFF
16,NA,NA,TRBV23-1,TRBJ1-4,TGCGCCAGCAGCCTAAAGGCCCTGACAACTAATGAAAAACTGTTTTTT,CASSLKALTTNEKLFF
20,NA,NA,TRBV6-1,TRBJ2-6,TGTGCCAGCAGTGAAAGGGTAGGGGACTCCCGCCTCTCTGGGGCCAACGTCCTGACTTTC,CASSERVGDSRLSGANVLTF
13,NA,NA,TRBV6-1,TRBJ2-2,TGTGCCAGCAAACAGGGAAACACCGGGGAGCTGTTTTTT,CASKQGNTGELFF
14,NA,NA,TRBV12-5,TRBJ2-3,TGTGCTAGTGGTTTACAGGGCAGCACAGATACGCAGTATTTT,CASGLQGSTDTQYF
16,TRBD2,NA,TRBV4-3,TRBJ2-3,TGCGCCAGCAGCCTACGGCCGAGCGGGGACACAGATACGCAGTATTTT,CASSLRPSGDTDTQYF
18,TRBD2,NA,TRBV11-2,TRBJ2-3,TGTGCCAGCAGCTTAGTAGGCGGGGGGGCGTTCGGCACAGATACGCAGTATTTT,CASSLVGGGAFGTDTQYF
15,TRBD2,NA,TRBV5-1,TRBJ2-1,TGCGCCAGCAGCTTGGATTCGGGGGGGCCGTCTGAGCAGTTCTTC,CASSLDSGGPSEQFF
15,NA,NA,TRBV4-3,TRBJ1-2,TGCGCCAGCAGCCAAGCATCGGCCTCTTTTGGGGGCTACACCTTC,CASSQASASFGGYTF
20,TRBD2,once,TRBV14,TRBJ2-1,TGTGCCAGCAGCCCGTTCCCGGGACTAGCGGGGGGGACCCCATACAATGAGCAGTTCTTC,CASSPFPGLAGGTPYNEQFF
13,TRBD1,NA,TRBV6-6,TRBJ1-2,TGTGCCAGCACCTGGGACAGCCTCTATGGCTACACCTTC,CASTWDSLYGYTF
13,NA,few,TRBV6-4,TRBJ2-5,TGTGCCAGCAGTGACTTTCTTGGGGGGACCCAGTACTTC,CASSDFLGGTQYF
16,NA,NA,TRBV27,TRBJ1-6,TGTGCCAGCAGTTTACTTCCAAGGGGGGGTAATTCACCCCTCCACTTT,CASSLLPRGGNSPLHF
14,NA,NA,TRBV5-1,TRBJ2-7,TGTGCCAGCAGCTTGGCCGGGCAGCTCTACGAGCAGTACTTC,CASSLAGQLYEQYF
17,NA,NA,TRBV4-1,TRBJ1-5,TGCGCCAGCAGCCAAGGGGCAGCCGGTCCTAGCAATCAGCCCCAGCATTTT,CASSQGAAGPSNQPQHF
15,NA,NA,TRBV11-2,TRBJ2-3,TGTGCCAGCAGCTTAACATGGGGGCCAACAGATACGCAGTATTTT,CASSLTWGPTDTQYF
14,NA,NA,TRBV2,TRBJ1-2,TGTGCCAGCAGTGGTAGGGCGAGAAGTCTTGGCTACACCTTC,CASSGRARSLGYTF
15,TRBD2,NA,TRBV10-3,TRBJ2-2,TGTGCCATCCGAGAAGTAGCGGGAGGGACCGGGGAGCTGTTTTTT,CAIREVAGGTGELFF
14,TRBD1,NA,TRBV5-6,TRBJ1-2,TGTGCCAGCAGCGGGACAGGGAGGAACTATGGCTACACCTTC,CASSGTGRNYGYTF
15,NA,NA,TRBV19,TRBJ1-5,TGTGCCAGTAGTGAGGACTGGGGGATCAATCAGCCCCAGCATTTT,CASSEDWGINQPQHF
14,TRBD1,NA,TRBV29-1,TRBJ1-3,TGCAGCGTGGAAACAGGGGGATCTGGAAACACCATATATTTT,CSVETGGSGNTIYF
17,NA,NA,TRBV9,TRBJ2-3,TGTGCCAGCAGCGAACGTAGCGGGACAGGGCTCACAGATACGCAGTATTTT,CASSERSGTGLTDTQYF
16,NA,NA,TRBV19,TRBJ1-5,TGTGCCAGTAGTTTACTACCGGGACCCCAAAATCAGCCCCAGCATTTT,CASSLLPGPQNQPQHF
14,NA,NA,TRBV10-3,TRBJ2-7,TGTGCCACCGATCCAAGGGGACTTACCGGCGAGCAGTACTTC,CATDPRGLTGEQYF
15,TRBD2,NA,TRBV5-8,TRBJ2-3,TGTGCCAGCAGCCGAGGACTAGCGGGAGACGATACGCAGTATTTT,CASSRGLAGDDTQYF
17,TRBD1,NA,TRBV19,TRBJ1-4,TGTGCCAGTAGAGGTGGCAAGGGGGCCCTACCAAATGAAAAACTGTTTTTT,CASRGGKGALPNEKLFF
17,NA,NA,TRBV11-2,TRBJ2-5,TGTGCCAGCAGCCCAGAGGGGGGGGGACACCTACAAGAGACCCAGTACTTC,CASSPEGGGHLQETQYF
16,NA,NA,TRBV15,TRBJ1-2,TGTGCCACCAGCAGAGATCTCGGGGGACGAAACTATGGCTACACCTTC,CATSRDLGGRNYGYTF
15,TRBD2,NA,TRBV2,TRBJ2-2,TGTGCCAGCGGGTTGGGACTAGCGAACACCGGGGAGCTGTTTTTT,CASGLGLANTGELFF
13,NA,NA,TRBV5-1,TRBJ1-2,TGCGCCAGCAGCCTGGTTACCAACTATGGCTACACCTTC,CASSLVTNYGYTF